This TCR beta chain was obtained from a study of T cell repertoires in cytomegalovirus infection. There are 15 residues in the CDR3. Germline CDR1 reads SEHNR; CDR2 reads FQNEAQ (reference sequence). V was trimmed by 7 bases and J by 8 bases, leaving 23 bases between them. TCRdb itself ran the reads through MiXCR, one entry per CDR3 protein. The table shows approximately 1,000,000 distinct CDR3 sequences, with roughly 30% occurring only once. As for this clonotype: The antigen is not known.

The chain is built from TRBV7-9 and TRBJ1-2, with D maybe TRBD1 (6 bases). The material sequenced was cultured CD8+ T cells from PBMCs, taken from culture after CMV antigen stimulation. The origin of this receptor is a human donor in good health (CMV status not recorded). Some clones in this sample may be carry-over from other donors' samples. CDR3 bases: TGTGCCAGCAACTTGGGTCAGGGGAACCTCTGGGGCTACACCTTC. Translation gives CASNLGQGNLWGYTF.